Each of the 12 T cell receptor beta chains below was sequenced from the same sample in a study of blood T cell repertoires in COVID-19. Data came from immunoSEQ multiplex PCR; TCRdb stores just in-frame clones and leaves some out. The data contain about 260,000 clones, roughly 79% of them singletons. Source material: peripheral blood. Receptors originate from an elderly woman with acute or convalescent COVID-19.

The chain joins TRBV7-3 to TRBJ2-3; 7 nucleotides line up with TRBD2. The CDR3 length is 14 residues. CDR1 and CDR2 from the germline V gene are SGHTA and FQGTGA. The junction had 10 bases not matched to a gene; V was cut back by 8 bases and J by 5 bases. The CDR3 region has the DNA TGTGCCAGCGGGAGGGAGGGCCTGGGAGATACGCAGTATTTT. This translates into CASGREGLGDTQYF.

V is TRBV5-4 and J is TRBJ2-7; maybe TRBD1 (6 bases). V dropped 4 bases and J dropped 3 bases, with 17 bases sitting between them. The CDR3 is 15 amino acids. The germline V gene encodes CDR1 SGHNT and CDR2 YYREEE (reference sequence). CDR3 sequence: CASSTNDRIFYEQYF. The CDR3 DNA reads TGTGCCAGCAGCACAAACGACAGGATCTTCTACGAGCAGTACTTC. The entire variable domain, with the rest obtained from reference TRBV5-4 and TRBJ2-7, is as follows: ETGVTQSPTHLIKTRGQQVTLRCSSQSGHNTVSWYQQALGQGPQFIFQYYREEENGRGNFPPRFSGLQFPNYSSELNVNALELDDSALYLCASSTNDRIFYEQYFGPGTRLTVT.

V is TRBV3-1 (or the pseudogene TRBV3-2) and J is TRBJ2-5; TRBD1 matches at 8 bases. The CDR3 is 14 residues long. Trimming removed 1 base from V and 6 bases from J; junction bases left unmatched: 4. CDR1 and CDR2 (germline): LGHDT, YNNKEL (reference sequence). CDR3 residues: CASSQGTGRKTQYF. The CDR3 nucleotides read TGTGCCAGCAGCCAAGGGACAGGGAGGAAGACCCAGTACTTC.

This sequence joins TRBV15 and TRBJ1-4, with 12 bases aligning to TRBD1. In germline, CDR1 is LNHNV, CDR2 YYDKDF (reference sequence). This CDR3 has 17 amino acids. The V segment lost 1 base and the J segment 3 bases; nucleotides outside the gene matches: 3. The chain's CDR3 is CATSRGDRGQANEKLFF. CDR3 DNA: TGTGCCACCAGCAGAGGGGACAGGGGGCAGGCTAATGAAAAACTGTTTTTT.

This chain joins TRBV4-1 and TRBJ1-6; 9 bases match TRBD1. V dropped 0 bases and J dropped 7; count of bases not matched to a gene: 4. Germline CDR1 is MGHRA and CDR2 is YSYEKL. This CDR3 region has 16 residues. The chain's CDR3 is CASSQDRDRANSPLHF. The DNA of the CDR3 is TGCGCCAGCAGCCAAGATAGGGACAGGGCAAATTCACCCCTCCACTTT.

This chain joins TRBV27 and TRBJ1-3; D remains ambiguous. Trimming took off 5 bases at V and 5 bases at J, with 22 bases between the two ends. Germline V gene data show CDR1 as MNHEY and CDR2 as SMNVEV (reference sequence). The CDR3 runs to 17 residues. The CDR3 DNA follows: TGTGCCAGCAGTCCGGATTCCGGCGGGAGACCGAGAAACACCATATATTTT. This translates into CASSPDSGGRPRNTIYF.

V and J are TRBV6-5 and TRBJ2-1; the match to TRBD1 covers 7 bases. In germline, CDR1 is MNHEY, CDR2 SVGAGI. This CDR3 comprises 13 residues. V shed 4 bases and J 7 bases; nucleotides not matched to a gene: 4. CDR3 sequence reads: CASSSYRGNEQFF. The CDR3, as DNA: TGTGCCAGCAGTTCATACAGGGGAAATGAGCAGTTCTTC.

This chain uses TRBV27 with TRBJ2-3; weak D call: TRBD1 (5 bases). The CDR3 has 15 amino acids. The ends were cut back, 0 bases at V and 3 bases at J, with 10 bases in the middle. Germline CDR1 reads MNHEY; CDR2 reads SMNVEV (reference sequence). The CDR3 loop is CASSLSAGWTDTQYF. The DNA of the CDR3 is TGTGCCAGCAGTTTATCGGCAGGGTGGACAGATACGCAGTATTTT.

This clone came up once. For the CDR3, the DNA is TGTGCCAGCAGCTTAAATCGGCCGGGAAATACTGAAGCTTTCTTT. It yields the protein CASSLNRPGNTEAFF. This chain joins TRBV7-2 and TRBJ1-1; D is unclear. Looked up from germline, CDR1 is SGHTA and CDR2 is FQGNSA. Trimming removed 2 bases at V and 5 bases at J, with 15 bases between. This CDR3 region has 15 residues.

The chain combines TRBV7-9 with TRBJ2-7; D possibly corresponds to TRBD2 (6 bases). V gave up 5 bases and J gave up 5 bases, with 19 bases separating them. Germline CDR1 SEHNR, CDR2 FQNEAQ (reference sequence). The CDR3 covers 15 residues. CDR3 protein: CASSQRAGPLHEQYF. The CDR3 nucleotides are TGTGCCAGCAGCCAACGGGCGGGACCCCTGCACGAGCAGTACTTC. Drawing the rest from reference TRBV7-9 and TRBJ2-7, the complete variable domain is DTGVSQNPRHKITKRGQNVTFRCDPISEHNRLYWYRQTLGQGPEFLTYFQNEAQLEKSRLLSDRFSAERPKGSFSTLEIQRTEQGDSAMYLCASSQRAGPLHEQYFGPGTRLTVT.

The J gene is TRBJ2-5, the V gene TRBV5-1, with 10 nucleotides matching TRBD2. CDR1 and CDR2 from the germline V gene are SGHRS and YFSETQ. The V segment lost 4 bases and the J segment 5 bases; nucleotides outside the gene matches: 5. The CDR3 is 14 residues long. This CDR3 reads CASSPRTSGETQYF. CDR3 DNA sequence: TGCGCCAGCAGCCCCCGGACTAGCGGCGAGACCCAGTACTTC.

This chain connects TRBV7-9 to TRBJ2-5; TRBD2 matches 13 bases. The CDR3 is 17 amino acids. Per the germline V gene, CDR1 is SEHNR and CDR2 is FQNEAQ (reference sequence). V shed 5 bases, J shed 1 base, and the junction held 7 bases outside the gene matches. In nucleotides, the CDR3 is TGTGCCAGCAGCACTGGGACTAGCGGGAAGTCCCAAGAGACCCAGTACTTC. Its translation: CASSTGTSGKSQETQYF.